This is a list of T cell receptor beta chains from one sample in a study of T cells after posttransplantation cyclophosphamide. Measured with immunoSEQ multiplex PCR; TCRdb has only the in-frame clones, and not every one. The profile covers roughly 16,000 clones, none occurring a single time. Sequences were derived from PBMCs, sampled after allogeneic stem cell transplant with posttransplant cyclophosphamide. Source of these receptors: a female patient aged 25-39 years who received an allogeneic stem cell transplant from a related donor, was CMV-positive, and had no GVHD. Some T cells here may be from the graft donor. Each CDR3 is given with its conserved first and last residue. A D gene is named only where the DNA matches it firmly. Clone size, where shown, is once, few, many, or a class for clones that have expanded.

V gene	J gene	clone size	D gene	CDR3 DNA	CDR3 protein
TRBV7-2	TRBJ2-1	many	.	TGTGCCAGCAGCTTAGCGATAGGGGGCTCCTACAATGAGCAGTTCTTC	CASSLAIGGSYNEQFF
TRBV2	TRBJ1-5	many	TRBD1	TGTGCCAGCAGTGAAGCGGGACAGAATCAGCCCCAGCATTTT	CASSEAGQNQPQHF
TRBV5-8	TRBJ1-1	many	.	TGTGCCAGCAGCACTTTAGGACAGCTTGAAGCTTTCTTT	CASSTLGQLEAFF
TRBV27	TRBJ2-5	many	.	TGTGCCAGCAGTTGGGCAGGGGTGGAGACCCAGTACTTC	CASSWAGVETQYF
TRBV7-2	TRBJ2-7	many	.	TGTGCCAGCAGCCAATACCGGGGGACGCCCTACGAGCAGTACTTC	CASSQYRGTPYEQYF
TRBV18	TRBJ2-7	many	TRBD2	TGTGCCAGCCGGACTAGCGGGATAGGCGAGCAGTACTTC	CASRTSGIGEQYF
TRBV2	TRBJ2-1	many	TRBD2	TGTGCCACCAGGGGACTAGCGGACTATTACAATGAGCAGTTCTTC	CATRGLADYYNEQFF
TRBV7-9	TRBJ2-2	many	.	TGTGCCACCCCGGCGCGGAGGCGCACCGGGGAGCTGTTTTTT	CATPARRRTGELFF
TRBV27	TRBJ2-7	few	TRBD2	TGTGCCCCTACGATCCCACTAGCGGGACTCTACGAGCAGTACTTC	CAPTIPLAGLYEQYF
TRBV4-1	TRBJ2-5	many	.	TGCGCCAGCAGCCTTCGGGGTGGTCCGGATCCTAAAGAGACCCAGTACTTC	CASSLRGGPDPKETQYF
TRBV27	TRBJ1-1	many	TRBD1	TGTGCCAGCATCTCTAACAGGGGGCGAATGAACACTGAAGCTTTCTTT	CASISNRGRMNTEAFF
TRBV2	TRBJ2-1	many	.	TGTGCCAGCAGCGGCGACAGATTCAGGAGCAATGAGCAGTTCTTC	CASSGDRFRSNEQFF
TRBV19	TRBJ2-1	many	TRBD2	TGTGCCAGTAGTATTCGCGGCGGGAGTGTAGGTAATGAGCAGTTCTTC	CASSIRGGSVGNEQFF
TRBV28	TRBJ2-3	many	.	TGTGCCAGCAGTCCCCAGGGCTATTCTAGCACAGATACGCAGTATTTT	CASSPQGYSSTDTQYF
TRBV5-1	TRBJ2-1	many	TRBD2	TGCGCCAGCAGCTCACGGACTAGCGGGGTGAATGAGCAGTTCTTC	CASSSRTSGVNEQFF
TRBV7-3	TRBJ2-7	many	.	TGTGCCAGCAGCTTGGCCAGGGATCGCGAGCAGTACTTC	CASSLARDREQYF
TRBV5-6	TRBJ2-1	many	TRBD2	TGTGCCAGCAGCGTACCGGGACTACTTTACAATGAGCAGTTCTTC	CASSVPGLLYNEQFF
TRBV5-1	TRBJ2-7	many	.	TGCGCCAGCAGGCATTCTAGCGAGGCCGGCGAGCAGTACTTC	CASRHSSEAGEQYF
TRBV30	TRBJ2-1	many	TRBD1	TGTGCCTGGAGCTTCGACAGGGCCGATGAGCAGTTCTTC	CAWSFDRADEQFF
TRBV9	TRBJ1-2	many	.	TGTGCCAGCAGCGTAGCCGCGAAGCATGGCTACACCTTC	CASSVAAKHGYTF
TRBV27	TRBJ2-7	many	TRBD2	TGTGCCAGCAGTACTCTAGCGGGAGGGCTGGGTGAGCAGTACTTC	CASSTLAGGLGEQYF
TRBV18	TRBJ1-2	many	.	TGTGCCAGCTCAGCCGAGGAGGGCCCGCTTCGAGGCTACACCTTC	CASSAEEGPLRGYTF
TRBV7-2	TRBJ2-1	many	.	TGTGCCAGCAGCTACACAGGGCCCAATGAGCAGTTCTTC	CASSYTGPNEQFF
TRBV5-4	TRBJ2-1	many	TRBD2	TGTGCCAGCAGCTTGGGCAGGCCGGCGGGAGGATCCTACAATGAGCAGTTCTTC	CASSLGRPAGGSYNEQFF
TRBV6-5	TRBJ2-2	many	.	TGTGCCAGCAGTTGGTGGGGGACATCGAACACCGGGGAGCTGTTTTTT	CASSWWGTSNTGELFF
TRBV9	TRBJ1-2	many	TRBD1	TGTGCCAGCAGTGTTTGGGACAGGGGCCATGGCTACACCTTC	CASSVWDRGHGYTF
TRBV19	TRBJ2-6	many	.	TGTGCCAGTAGTATATGGGGGGCTGGGGCCAACGTCCTGACTTTC	CASSIWGAGANVLTF
TRBV7-4	TRBJ1-1	.	.	TGTGCCAGCTCCCCTTGGGGGGGGGCTTGGACCCAAGCTTTCTTT	CASSPWGGAWTQAFF
TRBV15	TRBJ2-2	many	.	TGTGCCACCAGCAGAGATTATGGGGCCGGCAGGGAATGGCCCGGGGAGCTGTTTTTT	CATSRDYGAGREWPGELFF
TRBV11-2	TRBJ2-7	many	.	TGTGCCAGCAGCTTAAAGCCTTCCTCTCCCTACGAGCAGTACTTC	CASSLKPSSPYEQYF
TRBV7-9	TRBJ2-7	many	.	TGTGCCAGCAGCCCGAGACACTACGAGCAGTACTTC	CASSPRHYEQYF
TRBV7-8	TRBJ2-5	many	TRBD2	TGTGCCAGCAGCTTCGCACGACTAGCGGGGGAGGAAGAGACCCAGTACTTC	CASSFARLAGEEETQYF
TRBV15	TRBJ2-2	many	TRBD2	TGTGCCACCAGCAGAGATAAGGCTAGCGGGAGAAGGACCGGGGAGCTGTTTTTT	CATSRDKASGRRTGELFF
TRBV11-2	TRBJ1-2	many	.	TGTGCCAGCAGCTTAGGGGGGACACCCTATGGCTACACCTTC	CASSLGGTPYGYTF
TRBV4-1	TRBJ2-7	many	.	TGCGCCAGCAGCCAAGTAGTACAGGATTCCTACGAGCAGTACTTC	CASSQVVQDSYEQYF
TRBV6-5	TRBJ2-7	many	.	TGTGCCAGCAGTTACTCCCCCGCAGGGGTGGACGAGCAGTACTTC	CASSYSPAGVDEQYF
TRBV28	TRBJ1-5	many	TRBD1	TGTGCCAGCAGTTTTGCACAGGGGGTTTTACAGCCCCAGCATTTT	CASSFAQGVLQPQHF
TRBV7-8	TRBJ1-3	many	.	TGTGCCAGCAGCAAACAAGGGGACACCATATATTTT	CASSKQGDTIYF
TRBV28	TRBJ2-1	many	.	TGTGCCAGCAGTACGCTAGCCTTTAAGGGCAATGAGCAGTTCTTC	CASSTLAFKGNEQFF
TRBV28	TRBJ2-2	many	.	TGTGCCAGCAGTTTGACAAGTCCGAACACCGGGGAGCTGTTTTTT	CASSLTSPNTGELFF
TRBV18	TRBJ2-5	many	TRBD1	TGTGCCAGCTCATTCCGGGACAGTGGTCCTTGGGAGACCCAGTACTTC	CASSFRDSGPWETQYF
TRBV30	TRBJ2-1	many	.	TGTGCCTGGAGTGTGAGGGACTTCAATGAGCAGTTCTTC	CAWSVRDFNEQFF
TRBV5-5	TRBJ2-7	many	TRBD2	TGTGCCAGCAGCTGGGGGACTAGATCCTACGAGCAGTACTTC	CASSWGTRSYEQYF
TRBV18	TRBJ2-7	many	.	TGTGCCAGCTCACCAACGGGGTCCTCCTACGAGCAGTACTTC	CASSPTGSSYEQYF
TRBV7-9	TRBJ2-2	many	.	TGTGCCAGCAGCCCTCGGACTATCCTGAACACCGGGGAGCTGTTTTTT	CASSPRTILNTGELFF
TRBV6-4	TRBJ2-2	many	TRBD1	TGTGCCAGCAGTGACTCGAAGCGACAGGGGGCGCAGGGGGAGCTGTTTTTT	CASSDSKRQGAQGELFF
TRBV20-1	TRBJ2-5	many	.	TGCACCGGACAGCTACAAGAGACCCAGTACTTC	CTGQLQETQYF
TRBV19	TRBJ2-1	many	.	TGTGCCAGTAGTGCGGCGGAAAGCTCCTACAATGAGCAGTTCTTC	CASSAAESSYNEQFF
TRBV11-1	TRBJ2-1	many	TRBD1	TGTGCCAGCAGCCGTCGACAGGGGGTCTACAATGAGCAGTTCTTC	CASSRRQGVYNEQFF
TRBV10-3	TRBJ2-6	many	.	TGTGCCACCTTGGAGGGGAACTCTGGGGCCAACGTCCTGACTTTC	CATLEGNSGANVLTF
TRBV28	TRBJ1-5	many	.	TGTGCCAGCAGCCATCTATCCGGAGGGGTGCAGCCCCAGCATTTT	CASSHLSGGVQPQHF
TRBV7-2	TRBJ2-7	many	TRBD2	TGTGCCAGCAGGTCGCGGGGGAGCTCCTACGAGCAGTACTTC	CASRSRGSSYEQYF
TRBV28	TRBJ1-2	many	.	TGTGCCAGCAGTTTAAAACAGAGTACCTATGGCTACACCTTC	CASSLKQSTYGYTF
TRBV7-9	TRBJ2-5	many	.	TGTGCCAGCAGCCCACCCGGGGAGACCCAGTACTTC	CASSPPGETQYF
TRBV15	TRBJ1-1	many	.	TGTGCCACCAGCTCCCTAGACGGGAACACTGAAGCTTTCTTT	CATSSLDGNTEAFF
TRBV4-2	TRBJ1-1	many	.	TGTGCCAGCAGCCAAATAGCGGGGGAAACTGAAGCTTTCTTT	CASSQIAGETEAFF